These T cell receptor beta chains were read from a single sample in a study of T cells in Graves' hyperthyroidism and ophthalmopathy. TCRdb passed the multiplex PCR reads through MiXCR, listing each CDR3 protein once. Found here are 300,000 to 350,000 distinct CDR3 sequences, around a sixth of them singletons; the top ten hold around a third. The sample consisted of blood. These receptors were obtained from a man younger than 45 with Graves' hyperthyroidism. The conserved cysteine and the conserved F or W are not part of the CDR3 here. The order of the fields is CDR3 protein, J gene, V gene, D gene. D genes are given only for firm matches.

CDR3: AWSLGQGNTGELF
J: TRBJ2-2
V: TRBV30
D: -

CDR3: ASSPRGSASYNEQF
J: TRBJ2-1
V: TRBV7-3
D: TRBD1

CDR3: ASRDSGATRY
J: TRBJ2-5
V: TRBV6-1
D: -

CDR3: SYSGTDNSPLH
J: TRBJ1-6
V: TRBV29-1
D: TRBD1

CDR3: ARSGTFSYEQY
J: TRBJ2-7
V: TRBV2
D: -

CDR3: ATSIGGGGNQPQH
J: TRBJ1-5
V: TRBV24-1
D: -

CDR3: ASSPSVSQPQH
J: TRBJ1-5
V: TRBV12-3/TRBV12-4
D: -

CDR3: ASSLSGQGETQY
J: TRBJ2-5
V: TRBV12-3/TRBV12-4
D: TRBD1

CDR3: ASSRAGTPYTGELF
J: TRBJ2-2
V: TRBV5-4
D: -

CDR3: ASRETRTNSPLH
J: TRBJ1-6
V: TRBV27
D: -

CDR3: SARAPVSTDTQY
J: TRBJ2-3
V: TRBV20-1
D: -

CDR3: ASSPSSPQPQH
J: TRBJ1-5
V: TRBV7-2
D: -

CDR3: ASSHLRTGTRVTDNEQF
J: TRBJ2-1
V: TRBV14
D: TRBD2

CDR3: VSGRVNEQF
J: TRBJ2-1
V: TRBV6-2/TRBV6-3
D: TRBD2

CDR3: ASSEGPNGATEAF
J: TRBJ1-1
V: TRBV18
D: -

CDR3: SARKTGLGGYT
J: TRBJ1-2
V: TRBV20-1
D: -

CDR3: ASSQEQGKGETQY
J: TRBJ2-5
V: TRBV4-2
D: TRBD1

CDR3: ASSQTSTGWGETQY
J: TRBJ2-5
V: TRBV28
D: -

CDR3: ASSFGQGQSQY
J: TRBJ2-7
V: TRBV13
D: TRBD1

CDR3: ASSSGQGSLYTYEQY
J: TRBJ2-7
V: TRBV19
D: TRBD1

CDR3: ASSHKTGNEQF
J: TRBJ2-1
V: TRBV6-5
D: TRBD1

CDR3: ASSLLRGINYGYT
J: TRBJ1-2
V: TRBV27
D: -

CDR3: ASWSGGGYT
J: TRBJ1-2
V: TRBV12-3/TRBV12-4
D: -

CDR3: ASSLRGVGEQPQH
J: TRBJ1-5
V: TRBV27
D: -

CDR3: ASSMGLTSGANVLT
J: TRBJ2-6
V: TRBV7-8
D: -

CDR3: ASSSTPQGESPLH
J: TRBJ1-6
V: TRBV6-1
D: -

CDR3: ASSAPSTGTGELF
J: TRBJ2-2
V: TRBV9
D: -

CDR3: ASSREISGLGQETQY
J: TRBJ2-5
V: TRBV11-3
D: -

CDR3: ASSEGDRTYGYT
J: TRBJ1-2
V: TRBV6-1
D: -

CDR3: ASSRGLAGRGNEQF
J: TRBJ2-1
V: TRBV6-1
D: TRBD2

CDR3: ASSQGLGEGGNTIY
J: TRBJ1-3
V: TRBV3-1
D: -

CDR3: ASSPVGEEPQH
J: TRBJ1-5
V: TRBV6-1
D: -

CDR3: ASSTAGTDTQY
J: TRBJ2-3
V: TRBV2
D: TRBD2

CDR3: ASSVGGAGEQF
J: TRBJ2-1
V: TRBV2
D: -

CDR3: ASSEVQGGGNEQF
J: TRBJ2-1
V: TRBV2
D: -

CDR3: ASFGAGANEKLF
J: TRBJ1-4
V: TRBV28
D: -

CDR3: ASSQEKSYTDTQY
J: TRBJ2-3
V: TRBV4-1
D: -

CDR3: AAEPGTEYTGELF
J: TRBJ2-2
V: TRBV7-9
D: TRBD1

CDR3: ASSVDLSRELF
J: TRBJ2-2
V: TRBV9
D: -

CDR3: ASSLARHQEQY
J: TRBJ2-7
V: TRBV7-2
D: -

CDR3: ASSFYRGNGYT
J: TRBJ1-2
V: TRBV6-2/TRBV6-3
D: TRBD1

CDR3: SVSSGRTYEQY
J: TRBJ2-7
V: TRBV29-1
D: TRBD2

CDR3: ASSPTGGSLDEQF
J: TRBJ2-1
V: TRBV3-1
D: TRBD2

CDR3: ASSLYSDSRETQY
J: TRBJ2-5
V: TRBV7-6
D: -

CDR3: ASSLTRWGYT
J: TRBJ1-2
V: TRBV3-1
D: -

CDR3: ASSFLMGNTEAF
J: TRBJ1-1
V: TRBV11-2
D: -

CDR3: AIRGPAAYNEQF
J: TRBJ2-1
V: TRBV10-3
D: -

CDR3: ASSPGTGNLNIQY
J: TRBJ2-4
V: TRBV7-3
D: TRBD1

CDR3: ASSLAIGVKEKLF
J: TRBJ1-4
V: TRBV5-1
D: -

CDR3: ASSLTGTFGDSVKNIQY
J: TRBJ2-4
V: TRBV28
D: -

CDR3: ASSPVSGSNQPQH
J: TRBJ1-5
V: TRBV5-1
D: -

CDR3: ASSLEPGLVTDTQY
J: TRBJ2-3
V: TRBV5-1
D: TRBD2

CDR3: ASSHPFGTDTQY
J: TRBJ2-3
V: TRBV14
D: -

CDR3: ASSPQGSGSVADTQY
J: TRBJ2-3
V: TRBV9
D: TRBD2

CDR3: ASTVTSFSGELF
J: TRBJ2-2
V: TRBV28
D: -

CDR3: ASSGGSGRAPGTDTQY
J: TRBJ2-3
V: TRBV2
D: TRBD2

CDR3: TSGVIIEGQDYEKLF
J: TRBJ1-4
V: TRBV12-3/TRBV12-4
D: TRBD1